The clone carrying this T cell receptor (beta chain) was seen a few times. The CDR3 runs 16 residues. Trimming shortened V by 3 bases and J by 0 bases, and 14 bases separated the two germline ends. The germline V gene has CDR1 MDHEN and CDR2 SYDVKM. These data originate in a study of identical twins. MiXCR was run by TCRdb on the 5' RACE reads, yielding one entry per CDR3 protein. The top ten hold 0.25% to 0.3% of the sample, which has roughly 1,500,000 distinct CDR3 sequences, 32% seen once. This sequence was found in a newborn girl in good health. The chain employs TRBV28 and TRBJ2-5; D gene unclear. Input material: cord blood. In DNA form, the CDR3 reads TGTGCCAGCAGTTTTGGGCTTGGTCGGGACCAAGAGACCCAGTACTTC. This translates into CASSFGLGRDQETQYF. The full variable domain, in which reference TRBV28 and TRBJ2-5 provide the parts outside the CDR3, is DVKVTQSSRYLVKRTGEKVFLECVQDMDHENMFWYRQDPGLGLRLIYFSYDVKMKEKGDIPEGYSVSREKKERFSLILESASTNQTSMYLCASSFGLGRDQETQYFGPGTRLLVL.